This TCR beta chain is from a study of blood T cell repertoires in COVID-19. The wider study: Sites across the United States, Italy and Spain contributed samples from acute and convalescent COVID-19. The cDNA or gDNA used as material had been derived from T cells, B-cell-depleted T cells, or PBMCs.

Original processing notes: Reference gene primer amplification in the assay estimated nucleated cell counts. Method: immunoSEQ multiplex PCR; TCRdb's copy keeps in-frame clones and lacks some. Clonal size and the V and J genes are those of that table, whereas D and trimming came from the DNA. The sample holds about 36,000 clones, around four fifths seen once. This TCR was sampled from a human donor in a cohort sampled during active COVID-19. The specimen sequenced was peripheral blood.

The CDR3, as DNA: TGTGCCACCTCGAGGGCAGGCGGAGACACTGAAGCTTTCTTT. Amino acids: CATSRAGGDTEAFF. The rearrangement uses TRBV24-1 and TRBJ1-1; no firm D call. Trimming cost V 9 bases and J 3 bases, with 16 bases left between them. This CDR3 has 14 residues. Germline CDR1 and CDR2: KGHDR and SFDVKD.